These 27 T cell receptor beta chains were all obtained from the same sample, sequenced in a study of blood T cell repertoires in COVID-19. Repertoires were generated with immunoSEQ multiplex PCR, while TCRdb's copy carries only in-frame clones and drops some. This table holds over 50,000 clones, around 81% found once. The sequenced sample consisted of peripheral blood. All receptors derive from a man in his 70s with acute or convalescent COVID-19.

This clone was seen a single time. J is TRBJ1-4 and V is TRBV19, with 10 positions matching TRBD1. The V segment lost 3 bases and the J segment 6 bases; nucleotides outside the gene matches: 7. The V gene's germline CDR1 is LNHDA and CDR2 SQIVND (reference sequence). This CDR3 is built from 16 residues. The CDR3 reads CASSIGTGAIYEKLFF. The DNA of the CDR3 is TGTGCCAGTAGTATCGGGACAGGGGCAATTTATGAAAAACTGTTTTTT.

This clone occurred a few times. The gene calls are TRBV24-1 and TRBJ2-2, with 8 bases matching TRBD1. The junction had 2 bases not matched to a gene; V was cut back by 2 bases and J by 4 bases. The CDR3 length is 15 residues. Per germline, CDR1 KGHDR and CDR2 SFDVKD. The CDR3 bases are TGTGCCACCAGTGATTCCGGACAGGGCACCGGGGAGCTGTTTTTT. It encodes CATSDSGQGTGELFF.

The rearrangement uses TRBV2 and TRBJ1-4, with 12 bases lining up with TRBD1. The length of the CDR3 is 15 residues. Trimming took 5 bases from V and 8 from J; bases not matched to a gene: 6. Per the germline V gene, CDR1 is SNHLY and CDR2 is FYNNEI. CDR3 sequence: CASSQRGTGGEKLFF. The CDR3, as DNA: TGTGCCAGCAGTCAGCGGGGGACAGGGGGCGAAAAACTGTTTTTT.

The chain uses TRBV13 and TRBJ2-3; 11 nucleotides line up with TRBD2. After removal of 2 bases from V and 6 bases from J, the junction contained 10 bases not matched to a gene. Germline CDR1 reads PRHDT; CDR2 reads FYEKMQ (reference sequence). This CDR3 has 17 amino acids. The CDR3: CASSLFSGGATSDTQYF. DNA for the CDR3: TGTGCCAGCAGCTTATTTAGCGGGGGGGCAACAAGCGATACGCAGTATTTT.

The chain is built from TRBV28 and TRBJ1-6; 7 bases line up with TRBD1. Germline CDR1 is MDHEN and CDR2 is SYDVKM. The ends lost 1 base at V and 7 bases at J; junction bases unmatched: 4. The CDR3 loop spans 15 amino acids. The CDR3 loop reads CASSLYQGENSPLHF. The DNA of the CDR3 is TGTGCCAGCAGTTTATACCAGGGGGAGAATTCACCCCTCCACTTT.

This rearrangement joins TRBV19 to TRBJ1-2; the match to TRBD1 covers 9 bases. CDR1 LNHDA and CDR2 SQIVND come from the germline V gene (reference sequence). CDR3 length: 14 amino acids. The ends lost 5 bases at V and 4 bases at J; junction bases unmatched: 5. CDR3 in DNA: TGTGCCAGTAGTGGGGGACAGGGACCCTATGGCTACACCTTC. The encoded protein is CASSGGQGPYGYTF.

The chain employs TRBV9 and TRBJ1-2; a weak D match, TRBD1 (6 bases). Between the trimmed V and J ends, which lost 1 base and 4 bases, there was a span of 11 bases. The CDR3 extends over 14 amino acids. Looked up from germline, CDR1 is SGDLS and CDR2 is YYNGEE. DNA of the CDR3: TGTGCCAGCAGCGTAACAGGGACCGCCTATGGCTACACCTTC. This sequence encodes CASSVTGTAYGYTF.

This chain connects TRBV2 to TRBJ1-2, with 10 bases identical to TRBD1. From germline, CDR1 is SNHLY and CDR2 FYNNEI. V was pared by 6 bases and J by 1 base, with 2 bases of the junction left unmatched. The CDR3 length is 14 residues. The CDR3 here is CASRGQGVNYGYTF. Written as DNA, the CDR3 is TGTGCCAGCAGAGGACAGGGGGTTAACTATGGCTACACCTTC.

The chain uses TRBV5-1 and TRBJ2-2; the match to TRBD2 covers 7 bases. The CDR3 has 20 amino acids. V shed 8 bases, J shed 0 bases, and the junction held 22 bases outside the gene matches. Looked up from germline, CDR1 is SGHRS and CDR2 is YFSETQ. CDR3: CASTRDPVVAGEANTGELFF. CDR3 bases: TGCGCCAGTACCCGGGACCCGGTCGTCGCGGGGGAGGCGAACACCGGGGAGCTGTTTTTT.

The CDR3 coding sequence is TGTGCCAGCAGCCAAACACGTACAGGGACCGGGACAGATACGCAGTATTTT. Translating gives CASSQTRTGTGTDTQYF. The chain couples TRBV27 to TRBJ2-3; the D gene is possibly TRBD1 (6 bases). The CDR3 is 17 amino acids. CDR1 is MNHEY and CDR2 is SMNVEV in the germline V gene (reference sequence). Trimming shortened V by 6 bases and J by 3 bases, and 22 bases separated the two germline ends.

The chain uses TRBV27 and TRBJ2-3, with TRBD1 matching over 8 bases. Germline assignment: CDR1 MNHEY and CDR2 SMNVEV (reference sequence). This CDR3 is built from 16 residues. V dropped 8 bases and J dropped 3; count of bases not matched to a gene: 13. The CDR3 nucleotides are TGTGCCAGCGGACCCGACAGGGGCAGGATAACAGATACGCAGTATTTT. It encodes CASGPDRGRITDTQYF.

This clone was recorded only once. The J gene is TRBJ2-5, the V gene TRBV7-9, with D hard to call. CDR3 size: 11 residues. Trimming took off 5 bases at V and 7 bases at J, with 8 bases between the two ends. Germline V lookup: CDR1 SEHNR, CDR2 FQNEAQ (reference sequence). In DNA form, the CDR3 reads TGTGCCAGCAGCCCTCTAGGGACCCAGTACTTC. It translates to CASSPLGTQYF.

The chain is built from TRBV6-4 and TRBJ2-2, with TRBD1 matching 9 bases. The CDR3 has 15 amino acids. Germline values: CDR1 MRHNA, CDR2 SNTAGT. The V segment lost 10 bases and the J segment 5 bases; nucleotides outside the gene matches: 11. The CDR3 here is CANAPGQGDTGELFF. DNA for the CDR3: TGTGCCAACGCCCCGGGACAGGGAGATACCGGGGAGCTGTTTTTT.

This chain uses TRBV5-1 with TRBJ2-2; D is unresolved. The germline V gene encodes CDR1 SGHRS and CDR2 YFSETQ. The CDR3 is 13 amino acids. Deletions cut 5 bases from V and 5 bases from J, with 10 bases between. The chain's CDR3 is CASSMFRTGELFF. The CDR3, as DNA: TGCGCCAGCAGTATGTTCAGAACCGGGGAGCTGTTTTTT.

The V call is TRBV18, the J call TRBJ2-1; the match to TRBD1 covers 9 bases. J lost 2 bases, V lost 3 bases, and 2 bases had no gene match. CDR1 and CDR2 from the germline V gene are KGHSH and LQKENI. CDR3 length: 15 residues. The CDR3 spells CASSPGQGTYNEQFF. DNA for the CDR3: TGTGCCAGCTCACCGGGACAGGGAACCTACAATGAGCAGTTCTTC.

V gene TRBV10-3 combines with J gene TRBJ2-1, with D maybe TRBD1 (6 bases). V lost 4 bases and J 5 bases, leaving 12 bases between the germline ends. CDR1 ENHRY and CDR2 SYGVKD come from the germline V gene. The CDR3 is 14 residues long. Here the CDR3 reads CAISVIGTNNEQFF. As DNA, the CDR3 is TGTGCCATCAGTGTTATAGGGACAAACAATGAGCAGTTCTTC.

The chain combines TRBV21-1 with TRBJ2-7; the D call in the table, TRBD1, was not verified against the DNA. TRBV21-1 is labeled a pseudogene. This CDR3 spans 14 amino acids. Written as DNA, the CDR3 is TGTGCCAGCAGCAAAACAGGCAGGGGGCACGAGCAGTACTTC. Residues: CASSKTGRGHEQYF.

This clone has a single count. This sequence joins TRBV5-4 and TRBJ1-1; 10 nucleotides align to TRBD1. Germline CDR1 reads SGHNT; CDR2 reads YYREEE (reference sequence). The CDR3 extends over 16 amino acids. The J segment lost 4 bases and the V segment lost 4 bases, leaving 10 bases of the junction unmatched. CDR3 amino acids: CASSKDRGLVGTEAFF. The CDR3 coding sequence is TGTGCCAGCAGCAAAGACAGGGGGCTGGTCGGCACTGAAGCTTTCTTT. Together with reference TRBV5-4 and TRBJ1-1, the CDR3 gives the full variable domain: ETGVTQSPTHLIKTRGQQVTLRCSSQSGHNTVSWYQQALGQGPQFIFQYYREEENGRGNFPPRFSGLQFPNYSSELNVNALELDDSALYLCASSKDRGLVGTEAFFGQGTRLTVV.

This clone was seen only a few times. The chain has TRBV5-1 and TRBJ1-1; 7 bases line up with TRBD1. Germline assignment: CDR1 SGHRS and CDR2 YFSETQ. V shed 2 bases and J 4 bases; nucleotides not matched to a gene: 5. The CDR3 length is 14 residues. The CDR3 bases are TGCGCCAGCAGCTTAAACAGGGGAAGCACTGAAGCTTTCTTT. This sequence encodes CASSLNRGSTEAFF.

V usage is TRBV5-6 and J usage is TRBJ2-7; 8 bases map to TRBD1. CDR3 length equals 14 residues. CDR1 is SGHDT, CDR2 YYEEEE, per germline. Germline trimming cut 4 bases from V and 3 bases from J; bases unmatched to any gene: 6. DNA of the CDR3: TGTGCCAGCAGCCGCCTCGGACAGGGCTACGAGCAGTACTTC. This codes for CASSRLGQGYEQYF.

The chain combines TRBV10-1 with TRBJ1-3; possibly TRBD1 for D (5 bases). Germline V gene lookup returns CDR1 WNHNN and CDR2 SYGVQD (reference sequence). Trimming took 6 bases from V and 2 from J, leaving 11 bases between them. CDR3 length: 14 residues. DNA for the CDR3: TGCGCCAGCAGAGGGGAAGGGACTGGAAACACCATATATTTT. Translated: CASRGEGTGNTIYF.

The chain combines TRBV19 with TRBJ1-2; D not resolved. This CDR3 spans 12 amino acids. With 5 bases removed from V and 6 bases from J, the gap between germline ends came to 10 bases. Germline CDR1 reads LNHDA; CDR2 reads SQIVND (reference sequence). The CDR3 sequence is CASSGRTDGYTF. DNA of the CDR3: TGTGCCAGTAGTGGTCGGACTGATGGCTACACCTTC. The whole variable domain, filled in from reference TRBV19 and TRBJ1-2, reads DGGITQSPKYLFRKEGQNVTLSCEQNLNHDAMYWYRQDPGQGLRLIYYSQIVNDFQKGDIAEGYSVSREKKESFPLTVTSAQKNPTAFYLCASSGRTDGYTFGSGTRLTVV.

V is TRBV6-5 and J is TRBJ1-1, with 8 bases matching TRBD1. After removal of 5 bases from V and 6 bases from J, the junction contained 5 bases not matched to a gene. This CDR3 comprises 13 residues. Looked up from germline, CDR1 is MNHEY and CDR2 is SVGAGI. The CDR3 loop is CASSLLDRAEAFF. In nucleotides, the CDR3 is TGTGCCAGCAGTCTCCTGGACAGGGCTGAAGCTTTCTTT.

Concerning this clone: Other DNA variants within this sample encode the same CDR3. The chain combines TRBV3-1 (or the pseudogene TRBV3-2) with TRBJ1-3; D gene ambiguous. The CDR3 spans 14 residues. Trimming pared 1 base from V and 0 bases from J, leaving 4 bases between. From germline, CDR1 is LGHDT and CDR2 YNNKEL (reference sequence). Here the CDR3 reads CASSQGASGNTIYF. The CDR3 DNA reads as TGTGCCAGCAGCCAAGGAGCCTCTGGAAACACCATATATTTT.

The chain has TRBV5-1 and TRBJ2-5; 8 nucleotides match TRBD2. V trimming: 5 bases; J trimming: 4 bases; junction bases outside the gene matches: 4. The germline gives CDR1 SGHRS, CDR2 YFSETQ. The CDR3 consists of 13 residues. CDR3 region: CASSLGLAETQYF. For the CDR3, the DNA is TGCGCCAGCAGTTTAGGACTAGCAGAGACCCAGTACTTC.

The chain carries TRBV18 and TRBJ2-5; 10 positions match TRBD2. V lost 2 bases to trimming and J lost 9 bases; unmatched junction nucleotides: 9. CDR3 size: 15 residues. Germline lookup yields CDR1 KGHSH and CDR2 LQKENI. In DNA form, the CDR3 reads TGTGCCAGCTCACCAACCAGCGGGGGGGCCTCCGCCCAGTACTTC. Translation: CASSPTSGGASAQYF.

The V call is TRBV5-1, the J call TRBJ2-1; the match to TRBD2 covers 8 bases. CDR1 and CDR2 from the germline V gene are SGHRS and YFSETQ. CDR3 length: 15 residues. The V and J ends lost 6 bases and 10 bases, in that order; junction bases with no gene match: 15. The CDR3 here is CASTPGGLVAVEQFF. As DNA, the CDR3 is TGCGCCAGCACCCCGGGGGGGCTAGTGGCAGTGGAGCAGTTCTTC.